This T cell receptor beta chain was documented in a study of T cells after yellow fever vaccination. Notes on this clonotype: Its antigen remains unknown.

Study-level findings and limits: Abundant bulk-derived clonotypes could contaminate FACS-sorted repertoires. Booster sampling recovered most clones from primary vaccination (96% CD4, 80% to 90% CD8).

It was through 5'RACE template switching that TCR cDNA was made, with a universal primer site and UMIs added. Each CDR3 protein is one row after TCRdb ran MiXCR on the 5' RACE reads. The sample includes 450,000 to 650,000 distinct CDR3 sequences, less than 15% of them seen just once. There are 11 residues in the CDR3. V was shortened by 5 bases and J by 8 bases, with 9 bases between the two germline ends. From germline, CDR1 is MNHEY and CDR2 SVGEGT. The chain has TRBV6-2 or TRBV6-3 and TRBJ1-1; no reliable D call. Sequencing was performed on PBMCs, taken on the day of the yellow fever booster vaccination. The clonotype originates from a man aged 25-40 years who received the YFV17D yellow fever vaccine. This CDR3 reads CASSNVGEAFF. The CDR3 nucleotides read TGTGCCAGCAGTAACGTAGGGGAAGCTTTCTTT.